Sequencing of this T cell receptor beta chain was carried out in a study of T cell repertoires in cytomegalovirus infection. About the study: Epitope selection comprised recently identified HLA-C-restricted CMV epitopes and well-studied HLA-B-restricted CMV epitopes.

A word on this clonotype: Its specificity is unknown.

TCRdb re-analysed the reads in MiXCR, keeping a single row per CDR3 protein. The data show approximately 76,000 distinct CDR3 sequences, with approximately 40% seen just once and roughly 93% held by the top ten. Specimen: CD8+ T cells from cultured PBMCs, collected from culture after CMV antigen stimulation. The TCR was taken from a human donor in good health (CMV status not recorded). Some clones in this sample may be carry-over from other donors' samples.

CDR3 sequence: CASSLEHSTDTQYF. In DNA form, the CDR3 reads TGTGCCAGCAGCTTAGAGCACAGCACAGATACGCAGTATTTT. V is TRBV11-2 and J is TRBJ2-3; D is uncertain. V was clipped by 0 bases and J by 0 bases, with 4 bases between them. Germline V lookup: CDR1 SGHAT, CDR2 FQNNGV. The CDR3 consists of 14 residues.